The rows below give T cell receptor beta chains drawn from one sample of a study of CXCR3-negative and CXCR3-positive naive CD8 T cells. TCRdb reprocessed the 5' RACE reads, keeping one entry per CDR3 protein, no DNA. The sample has about 110,000 distinct CDR3 sequences. The sample comprised naive CXCR3+ CD8+ T cells from blood. These receptors all stem from a human donor in good health. Some clones in this sample may be carry-over from other donors' samples. The CDR3 runs from the conserved cysteine through the conserved F or W.

>TRBJ2-5|TRBV5-8
CASSLGISRGAQETQYF
>TRBJ2-1|TRBV29-1
CSSRSYNEQFF
>TRBJ2-7|TRBV20-1
CSARDKRSNGQYF
>TRBJ2-2|TRBV19
CASTLTDTGELFF
>TRBJ2-7|TRBV30
CAWSGGREYEQYF
>TRBJ2-1|TRBV4-1
CASRTGAGDEQFF
>TRBJ1-1|TRBV29-1
CSAATGGSTEAFF
>TRBJ2-1|TRBV6-2/TRBV6-3
CASSYSTGSRHNEQFF
>TRBJ2-1|TRBV12-5
CASGLVRLAAHTPEYNEQFF
>TRBJ1-2|TRBV7-9
CASSTPIRGESYGYTF
>TRBJ2-1|TRBV7-9
CASSSSGTPYGNEQFF
>TRBJ2-1|TRBV28
CASSSYINEQFF
>TRBJ2-3|TRBV7-9
CASSPIPTDTQYF
>TRBJ2-7|TRBV6-2/TRBV6-3
CASRDVTYEQYF
>TRBJ1-3|TRBV6-5
CASSPGQGGGNTIYF
>TRBJ1-4|TRBV7-9
CASSFAGAGEKLFF
>TRBJ2-1|TRBV29-1
CSVEDLRNEQFF
>TRBJ1-2|TRBV6-5
CASSSGEGNGYTF
>TRBJ2-1|TRBV7-6
CASSLWDPDVRNEQFF
>TRBJ2-7|TRBV7-2
CASSPSPGLSYEQYF
>TRBJ2-2|TRBV29-1
CSVVAGVGELFF
>TRBJ1-2|TRBV5-1
CASSLEGQGPFLDGYTF
>TRBJ2-6|TRBV5-1
CASSAAPSGANVLTF
>TRBJ2-7|TRBV7-9
CASSLEGSLSSYEQYF
>TRBJ2-7|TRBV5-1
CASSLVVSETLDEQYF
>TRBJ2-2|TRBV11-3
CASSYDVGTGELFF
>TRBJ1-5|TRBV20-1
CSASTGDSNQPQHF
>TRBJ2-7|TRBV7-9
CASSLAPGPGEQYF
>TRBJ2-5|TRBV7-8
CASSTGLAGPQETQYF
>TRBJ2-7|TRBV9
CASSAGTSISYEQYF
>TRBJ1-1|TRBV12-3/TRBV12-4
CASRYGTGYTEAFF
>TRBJ2-2|TRBV29-1
CSPAGGAGTGELFF
>TRBJ2-1|TRBV20-1
CSASPPGLSYNEQFF
>TRBJ2-1|TRBV29-1
CSVEGLAEIEQFF
>TRBJ1-2|TRBV20-1
CSGGLGQGDYGYTF
>TRBJ2-2|TRBV7-9
CASSLALPGELFF
>TRBJ2-1|TRBV7-6
CASSTQINEQFF
>TRBJ1-6|TRBV10-2
CASSEIQSNSPLHF
>TRBJ2-6|TRBV7-6
CASSLTLSSGANVLTF
>TRBJ1-1|TRBV7-8
CASSSGPNDGAFF
>TRBJ2-7|TRBV5-5
CASSEEVGRGNYEQYF
>TRBJ2-3|TRBV28
CASSSGLAGGSGTDTQYF
>TRBJ2-1|TRBV6-6
CASSPYLDRYNEQFF
>TRBJ2-1|TRBV20-1
CSASHRGSSYNEQFF
>TRBJ1-1|TRBV6-2/TRBV6-3
CASSYGAGQAFF
>TRBJ2-3|TRBV11-3
CASSPSLSGSDGDTQYF
>TRBJ2-1|TRBV5-1
CASSPPGGNEQFF
>TRBJ1-1|TRBV6-2/TRBV6-3
CASSPGRNTEAFF
>TRBJ2-7|TRBV4-3
CASSQDLQGAYELYF
>TRBJ2-1|TRBV7-9
CASSSRGGHKNEQFF
>TRBJ2-1|TRBV5-6
CASSLELNYEQFF
>TRBJ2-7|TRBV5-1
CARSFGQTYEQYF
>TRBJ2-7|TRBV4-3
CASSQDSGGPYEQYF
>TRBJ2-7|TRBV5-1
CASSEGTGGRGEQYF
>TRBJ2-7|TRBV7-9
CASSLSGGRPYEQYF
>TRBJ1-2|TRBV28
CASSLGVWTGAGYTF
>TRBJ2-3|TRBV5-1
CASSLEGRTVYGTDTQYF
>TRBJ2-4|TRBV7-9
CASDGAKNIQYF